This TCR beta chain was captured by sequencing in a study of T cells after yellow fever vaccination. Study-level background: SMART-Seq v4 Ultra Low Input prepared the low-cell-number fractions.

This clonotype was seen ten or more times. Its target is unknown. Overall study findings and caveats: Within FACS-sorted repertoires, abundant clonotypes contaminating from the bulk population could be present. Subsequent to the booster, the majority of primary-vaccination clones reappeared (approximately 95% CD4, around 90% CD8).

The TCR cDNA carried a universal primer site and UMIs from 5'RACE template switching. A single record per CDR3 protein comes from TCRdb applying MiXCR to the 5' RACE reads. Of about 300,000 distinct CDR3 sequences in the sample, under 9% are singletons; the top ten hold about 3.7%. Germline loops: CDR1 LGHDT, CDR2 YNNKEL (reference sequence). The junction had 2 bases not matched to a gene; V was cut back by 4 bases and J by 2 bases. This CDR3 region has 15 residues. The sequenced sample was CD4+ T cells sorted from PBMCs, obtained 5 days after the yellow fever booster vaccination. This clonotype was obtained from a man aged 18 to 30 who received the YFV17D yellow fever vaccine. The rearrangement links TRBV3-1 to TRBJ2-1; TRBD2 matches at 10 bases. The CDR3 region has the DNA TGTGCCAGCAGCCTCCTAGCGGGGGCCTACAATGAGCAGTTCTTC. Its translation: CASSLLAGAYNEQFF.